The present T cell receptor beta chain was sequenced within a study of blood T cell repertoires in COVID-19. Whole-study context: T cells, B-cell-depleted T cells, or PBMCs provided the cDNA or gDNA that served as material.

Per the original data handling: Estimation of nucleated cell counts relied on the amplification of reference gene primers. Method: immunoSEQ multiplex PCR; TCRdb's copy keeps in-frame clones and lacks some. V, J and clone size derive from that table, while D and trimming were established from the DNA sequence. Seen here are some 210,000 clones, about four fifths observed once, and the top ten hold about an eighth. The germline CDR1 and CDR2 sequences are SGHNT and YYREEE (reference sequence). This CDR3 is built from 18 residues. V was clipped by 2 bases and J by 3 bases; unmatched bases: 14. Sequenced sample: peripheral blood. The J gene is TRBJ2-7, the V gene TRBV5-4, with 10 nucleotides matching TRBD1. The sequence was collected from a woman aged 40 to 50 with acute or convalescent COVID-19. CDR3 DNA: TGTGCCAGCAGCTTCGTGGGACAGGGGCGATCCTGTTTCTACGAGCAGTACTTC. Residues: CASSFVGQGRSCFYEQYF.